This TCR beta chain was identified during a study of CD8+ T cells in alopecia areata. About the research overall: The drug, oral tofacitinib, was given to treated patients at 5 to 10 mg twice daily.

Trimming removed 7 bases from V and 6 bases from J, with 10 bases in between. There are 12 residues in the CDR3. CDR1 and CDR2 (germline): LNHDA, SQIVND (reference sequence). Regarding treatment: oral pan-JAK inhibitor, 5-10 mg twice daily. It was from PBMCs that CD4+ and CD8+ T cells were sorted. Sequencing used cDNA as its template, made by extracting RNA and reverse transcribing it. Clones were sequenced by immunoSEQ multiplex PCR, and TCRdb holds only the in-frame ones, with some missing. Of about 160,000 clones listed, 65% are singletons. Source: CD4+ T cells sorted from blood, taken at week 4, from a patient treated with tofacitinib. The chain uses TRBV19 and TRBJ1-5, with D possibly TRBD1 on 5 matching bases. This TCR came from a human donor with alopecia areata. The CDR3 region has the DNA TGTGCCAGTACCTTGAGGGGTCAGCCCCAGCATTTT. Translation gives CASTLRGQPQHF.